One T cell receptor beta chain is described in this entry. Trimming at V came to 3 bases and at J to 1 base, leaving 6 bases not matched to a gene. The CDR3 extends over 16 amino acids. Looked up from germline, CDR1 is SGDLS and CDR2 is YYNGEE. An input of about 0.5 to 1 ug of RNA was subjected to reverse transcription using random hexamers. TCRdb re-called the immunoSEQ multiplex PCR reads through MiXCR, storing one row per CDR3 protein. The table has 90,000 to 150,000 distinct CDR3 sequences, around 92% seen once. This sample was included in a study of CD8 T cells in Susac syndrome. The sequencing sample was made of CD8+ T cells from PBMCs. The TCR was taken from a human donor in good health. This sequence joins TRBV9 and TRBJ2-5, with 10 nucleotides matching TRBD2. CDR3 sequence (DNA): TGTGCCAGCAGCGAACGGCTAGCGGGGGTCCAAGAGACCCAGTACTTC. This gives the protein CASSERLAGVQETQYF.